A selection of T cell receptor beta chains follows, all from one sample in a study of T cell repertoires in cytomegalovirus infection. TCRdb called the reads again in MiXCR, with one record for every CDR3 protein. The sample shows tens of thousands of distinct CDR3 sequences, around half of them seen only once. These receptors have no known antigen. The sequencing here drew on CD8+ T cells from cultured PBMCs, taken from culture after CMV antigen stimulation. These receptors were obtained from a human donor in good health (CMV status not recorded). Some clones in this sample may be carry-over from other donors' samples. Both conserved end residues are part of each CDR3. The order of the fields is clone size, V gene, J gene, D gene, CDR3 protein, CDR3 DNA. A D gene is named only where the DNA matches it firmly. Only some rows state a clone size, as once, few, many or a class for expanded clones.

-	TRBV28	TRBJ2-1	TRBD1	CASRVEQGAHSEQFF	TGTGCCAGCAGGGTTGAACAGGGGGCCCACAGTGAGCAGTTCTTC
-	TRBV9	TRBJ1-6	-	CASSPSGGRPLHF	TGTGCCAGCAGCCCGTCCGGAGGGAGGCCCCTCCACTTT
few	TRBV6-1	TRBJ2-7	-	CASSEDNSYYEQYF	TGTGCCAGCAGTGAGGATAACTCCTACTACGAGCAGTACTTC
few	TRBV7-2	TRBJ2-1	TRBD2	CASSLAPTSGYEQFF	TGTGCCAGCAGCTTAGCCCCGACTAGCGGTTATGAGCAGTTCTTC
few	TRBV6-5	TRBJ2-7	TRBD1	CASSYSRTGGNEQYF	TGTGCCAGCAGTTACTCGAGAACAGGGGGCAACGAGCAGTACTTC
-	TRBV11-3	TRBJ2-2	-	CASSLGVSNTGELFF	TGTGCCAGCAGCTTAGGCGTTTCGAACACCGGGGAGCTGTTTTTT
-	TRBV27	TRBJ1-1	-	CASSLSWSTLNTEAFF	TGTGCCAGCAGTTTATCGTGGAGTACCCTGAACACTGAAGCTTTCTTT
once	TRBV2	TRBJ1-2	-	CAILQGGGLYGYTF	TGTGCTATCCTTCAGGGAGGAGGTCTCTATGGCTACACCTTC
few	TRBV6-1	TRBJ1-1	-	CASSALDSPEAFF	TGTGCCAGCAGTGCCTTGGACAGCCCTGAAGCTTTCTTT
few	TRBV4-1	TRBJ1-1	-	CASSNRNTEAFF	TGCGCCAGCAGTAACAGGAACACTGAAGCTTTCTTT
few	TRBV7-8	TRBJ2-5	TRBD2	CASSISGGLQETQYF	TGTGCCAGCAGCATAAGCGGGGGACTCCAAGAGACCCAGTACTTC
few	TRBV7-8	TRBJ2-5	-	CASSLEYNLGETQYF	TGTGCCAGCAGCTTAGAATATAACCTGGGAGAGACCCAGTACTTC
-	TRBV7-7	TRBJ2-1	TRBD2	CASSLGLAGLNEQFF	TGTGCCAGCAGCTTAGGACTAGCGGGGCTCAATGAGCAGTTCTTC
many	TRBV7-8	TRBJ2-3	TRBD2	CASSLLAGGPDTQYF	TGTGCCAGCAGCTTATTAGCGGGAGGGCCAGATACGCAGTATTTT
-	TRBV27	TRBJ2-1	-	CASRLVERNEQFF	TGTGCCAGCAGGTTAGTTGAGCGCAATGAGCAGTTCTTC
-	TRBV4-1	TRBJ1-5	-	CASSQEAPRKDQPQHF	TGCGCCAGCAGCCAAGAAGCGCCCAGGAAAGATCAGCCCCAGCATTTT
once	TRBV6-6	TRBJ1-5	TRBD1	CASSYPDRGHSNQPQHF	TGTGCCAGCAGTTACCCGGACAGGGGACACAGCAATCAGCCCCAGCATTTT
-	TRBV27	TRBJ1-2	-	CASSLKGGYGYTF	TGTGCCAGCAGCTTAAAAGGCGGCTATGGCTACACCTTC
few	TRBV7-8	TRBJ1-1	-	CASSLKQATEAFF	TGTGCCAGCAGCTTAAAACAGGCCACTGAAGCTTTCTTT
few	TRBV7-6	TRBJ1-2	TRBD1	CASSFDRGNYGYTF	TGTGCCAGCAGCTTCGACAGGGGTAACTATGGCTACACCTTC
-	TRBV19	TRBJ1-2	-	CASSRTPEETYGYTF	TGTGCCAGTAGCCGAACCCCAGAGGAAACTTATGGCTACACCTTC
-	TRBV15	TRBJ2-3	TRBD2	CATSSRTSVGRTDTQYF	TGTGCCACCAGCTCTCGGACTAGCGTAGGGAGGACAGATACGCAGTATTTT
-	TRBV7-8	TRBJ2-3	TRBD2	CASSSQRTSLPVTGPTDTQYF	TGTGCCAGCAGCTCCCAGCGGACTAGCCTACCCGTCACGGGCCCCACAGATACGCAGTATTTT
-	TRBV12-3/TRBV12-4	TRBJ1-2	-	CASSLATGTTYGYTF	TGTGCCAGCAGTTTAGCTACCGGGACGACCTATGGCTACACCTTC
-	TRBV11-2	TRBJ2-7	TRBD1	CASRGQDHSYEQYF	TGTGCCAGCAGAGGACAGGACCACTCCTACGAGCAGTACTTC
-	TRBV7-9	TRBJ1-1	TRBD1	CASTQGQLEAFF	TGTGCCAGCACGCAGGGACAGCTTGAAGCTTTCTTT
-	TRBV11-2	TRBJ1-4	-	CASSSRTTGGHEKLFF	TGTGCCAGCAGCTCAAGAACGACGGGGGGGCATGAAAAACTGTTTTTT
-	TRBV7-8	TRBJ2-7	TRBD2	CASSQLAGYAYEQYF	TGTGCCAGCAGCCAACTAGCGGGGTACGCCTACGAGCAGTACTTC
-	TRBV12-3/TRBV12-4	TRBJ2-3	-	CASSFRQITDTQYF	TGTGCCAGCAGTTTCAGACAGATCACAGATACGCAGTATTTT
-	TRBV20-1	TRBJ1-2	TRBD1	CSARDPGQKGYGYTF	TGCAGTGCTAGAGACCCGGGACAGAAAGGGTATGGCTACACCTTC
-	TRBV7-8	TRBJ2-5	-	CASSLIDPSETQYF	TGTGCCAGCAGCTTAATCGATCCCTCAGAGACCCAGTACTTC
few	TRBV7-6	TRBJ2-2	-	CASSLSGAGELFF	TGTGCCAGCAGCTTATCGGGGGCCGGGGAGCTGTTTTTT
-	TRBV7-2	TRBJ1-2	TRBD1	CASSSTGRDYGYTF	TGTGCCAGCAGCTCGACAGGGCGTGACTATGGCTACACCTTC
-	TRBV12-3/TRBV12-4	TRBJ1-2	TRBD1	CASSPSNRGGYTF	TGTGCCAGCAGTCCCTCAAACAGGGGTGGCTACACCTTC
-	TRBV6-8	TRBJ2-7	TRBD2	CASRLTSGRAYEQYF	TGTGCCAGCAGACTCACGAGCGGGAGGGCCTACGAGCAGTACTTC
-	TRBV10-2	TRBJ1-2	TRBD1	CASTMTGSNYGYTF	TGCGCCAGCACCATGACAGGGTCTAACTATGGCTACACCTTC
few	TRBV9	TRBJ2-7	-	CASSVGGGGTYEQYF	TGTGCCAGCAGCGTAGGTGGGGGCGGTACCTACGAGCAGTACTTC
once	TRBV11-2	TRBJ2-2	TRBD2	CASSWEGRPGELFF	TGTGCCAGCAGCTGGGAGGGGCGCCCCGGGGAGCTGTTTTTT
few	TRBV4-2	TRBJ2-5	-	CASSQDRTGTTQYF	TGTGCCAGCAGCCAAGATCGAACGGGAACGACCCAGTACTTC
-	TRBV20-1	TRBJ2-7	TRBD2	CSASSLAGFHEQYF	TGCAGTGCTAGTTCGCTAGCGGGATTTCACGAGCAGTACTTC
-	TRBV7-8	TRBJ1-1	-	CASSLASGFPEAFF	TGTGCCAGCAGCTTAGCGTCGGGGTTCCCTGAAGCTTTCTTT
-	TRBV10-1	TRBJ1-2	-	CASSPYIGTDYGYTF	TGCGCCAGCAGCCCCTACATAGGGACCGACTATGGCTACACCTTC
-	TRBV9	TRBJ1-1	-	CASSVLHSTEAFF	TGTGCCAGCAGCGTATTACACAGCACTGAAGCTTTCTTT
-	TRBV4-1	TRBJ1-1	TRBD1	CASIPSGQGPMNTEAFF	TGCGCCAGCATCCCCTCGGGACAGGGTCCGATGAACACTGAAGCTTTCTTT
-	TRBV4-2	TRBJ1-1	-	CASSPAGAEAFF	TGTGCCAGCAGCCCAGCGGGGGCTGAAGCTTTCTTT
-	TRBV15	TRBJ2-5	TRBD1	CATSTSHYSPGQGGLGETQYF	TGTGCCACCAGCACCAGTCATTACTCTCCGGGACAGGGGGGCCTCGGAGAGACCCAGTACTTC
-	TRBV11-2	TRBJ2-4	-	CASSLNRARKNIQYF	TGTGCCAGCAGCTTAAACAGGGCAAGGAAAAACATTCAGTACTTC
-	TRBV27	TRBJ2-1	-	CASSLSDEQFF	TGTGCCAGCAGTTTGTCAGATGAGCAGTTCTTC
-	TRBV13	TRBJ2-7	TRBD1	CASSSGQAFSYEQYF	TGTGCCAGCAGCTCGGGACAGGCCTTCTCCTACGAGCAGTACTTC
-	TRBV11-2	TRBJ1-2	TRBD1	CASSPSGTANYGYTF	TGTGCCAGCAGCCCCTCCGGGACAGCAAACTATGGCTACACCTTC
-	TRBV7-4	TRBJ2-3	-	CASSLPASDTQYF	TGTGCCAGCAGCTTACCCGCGTCAGATACGCAGTATTTT
few	TRBV7-6	TRBJ2-1	TRBD2	CASSLEKTSGYNEQFF	TGTGCCAGCAGCTTAGAAAAGACTAGCGGTTACAATGAGCAGTTCTTC
few	TRBV6-8	TRBJ2-3	-	CASRPGVVTDTQYF	TGTGCCAGCCGCCCAGGGGTTGTGACAGATACGCAGTATTTT
many	TRBV27	TRBJ2-3	TRBD2	CASSLSSVLAGGLSTDTQYF	TGTGCCAGCAGTTTATCGAGTGTCCTAGCGGGAGGCCTTAGCACAGATACGCAGTATTTT
-	TRBV7-3	TRBJ2-2	TRBD1	CASSPRQGKNTGELFF	TGTGCCAGCAGCCCCCGACAGGGTAAAAACACCGGGGAGCTGTTTTTT
-	TRBV19	TRBJ1-2	-	CASTFREAGAFGGYTF	TGTGCCAGTACTTTCCGCGAAGCAGGGGCCTTTGGGGGCTACACCTTC
few	TRBV19	TRBJ2-1	TRBD2	CASTPGLGRYNEQFF	TGTGCCAGTACCCCAGGACTAGGGCGCTACAATGAGCAGTTCTTC
-	TRBV28	TRBJ2-7	TRBD1	CACSSPSDRGSHEQYF	TGTGCCTGCAGTTCCCCCTCGGACAGGGGATCCCACGAGCAGTACTTC
-	TRBV14	TRBJ1-1	TRBD1	CASSHLDRGRASTEAFF	TGTGCCAGCAGCCACTTGGACAGGGGGCGGGCGAGCACTGAAGCTTTCTTT
-	TRBV7-6	TRBJ1-2	TRBD1	CASSLGVGGRIGYTF	TGTGCCAGCAGCTTAGGGGTAGGGGGCAGAATTGGCTACACCTTC